Each of the 3 T cell receptor beta chains below was sequenced from the same sample in a study of blood T cell repertoires in COVID-19. Profiling relied on immunoSEQ multiplex PCR, and the TCRdb table lists in-frame clones only, not all of them. The repertoire consists of under 300,000 clones, with over 90% occurring once and the leading ten covering roughly 0.89%. Sequencing was performed on peripheral blood. These receptor sequences come from a man between 25 and 39 years old with COVID-19, enrolled during active disease.

The rearrangement joins TRBV27 to TRBJ1-2, with 8 bases fitting TRBD1. Germline V CDR1 and CDR2: MNHEY, SMNVEV (reference sequence). Trimming took 2 bases from V and 7 from J; bases not matched to a gene: 3. CDR3 size: 13 residues. CDR3 in DNA: TGTGCCAGCAGTTTAGCCAGGGGGCTTGGCTACACCTTC. Translation: CASSLARGLGYTF.

The chain combines TRBV2 with TRBJ2-1, with D unclear. Trimming removed 7 bases at V and 6 bases at J, with 16 bases between. The CDR3 extends over 14 amino acids. Germline lookup yields CDR1 SNHLY and CDR2 FYNNEI. In nucleotides, the CDR3 is TGTGCCAGCAATAAAGAAACCCCTAGCAATGAGCAGTTCTTC. Protein product: CASNKETPSNEQFF.

The chain employs TRBV20-1 and TRBJ1-4; D is possibly TRBD1 (6 bases). The CDR3 sequence is 17 residues long. Germline V gene data show CDR1 as DFQATT and CDR2 as SNEGSKA (reference sequence). V lost 3 bases and J 1 base, leaving 18 bases between the germline ends. The CDR3 sequence is CSASGGGGAGTNEKLFF. CDR3 nucleotide sequence: TGCAGTGCTAGTGGAGGGGGGGGCGCGGGAACTAATGAAAAACTGTTTTTT.